The 28 T cell receptor beta chains in this list originate from one sample, sequenced in a study of OX40 agonist ivuxolimab in advanced cancers. The repertoire was sequenced with immunoSEQ multiplex PCR; TCRdb's copy has only in-frame clones and lacks some. The table includes 70,000 to 100,000 clones, around 80% detected once. The sequencing here drew on CD4+ or CD8+ T cells sorted from blood, taken in a trial of the OX40 agonist ivuxolimab. Receptor source: an adult with an advanced solid tumor such as melanoma, head and neck, liver or kidney cancer.

V usage is TRBV6-6 and J usage is TRBJ2-2; the D gene could be TRBD1 or TRBD2 (5 bases each). The length of the CDR3 is 14 residues. V lost 6 bases and J 3 bases, leaving 11 bases between the germline ends. The germline gives CDR1 MNHNY, CDR2 SVGAGI (reference sequence). CDR3 sequence reads: CASRPGQDTGELFF. The CDR3 nucleotides read TGTGCCAGCAGGCCGGGGCAGGACACCGGGGAGCTGTTTTTT.

The chain is built from TRBV7-2 and TRBJ1-2, with TRBD1 matching 7 bases. The CDR3 is 16 residues long. With V trimmed by 5 bases and J by 3 bases, 12 bases remained unmatched. Germline V gene data show CDR1 as SGHTA and CDR2 as FQGNSA. The DNA for the CDR3 is TGTGCCAGCAGCCCTACAGGGGATTCACGATACTATGGCTACACCTTC. Amino acid sequence: CASSPTGDSRYYGYTF.

The chain has TRBV7-9 and TRBJ2-7; 9 nucleotides agree with TRBD1. Germline trimming cut 2 bases from V and 3 bases from J; bases unmatched to any gene: 5. The CDR3 has 15 amino acids. Germline V gene sequence: CDR1 SEHNR, CDR2 FQNEAQ (reference sequence). As DNA, the CDR3 is TGTGCCAGCAGCTTATACGGGACAGGGAGCTACGAGCAGTACTTC. It yields the protein CASSLYGTGSYEQYF.

The chain has TRBV7-2 and TRBJ1-6; 9 nucleotides line up with TRBD1. J lost 11 bases, V lost 1 base, and 6 bases had no gene match. The CDR3 runs to 15 residues. Germline CDR1 is SGHTA and CDR2 is FQGNSA. In DNA form, the CDR3 reads TGTGCCAGCAGCTTAGTAGGGACAGGGATGACACCCCTCCACTTT. Its translation: CASSLVGTGMTPLHF.

This chain uses TRBV19 with TRBJ1-3; no reliable D call. V was clipped by 3 bases and J by 0 bases, with 12 bases between them. The germline gives CDR1 LNHDA, CDR2 SQIVND (reference sequence). The CDR3 is 16 residues long. CDR3 sequence: CASSMLGLDSGNTIYF. The DNA of the CDR3 is TGTGCCAGTAGTATGCTGGGGTTAGACTCTGGAAACACCATATATTTT.

The rearrangement uses TRBV5-4 and TRBJ2-5; D is perhaps TRBD1 or TRBD2 (5 bases each). V gave up 4 bases and J gave up 2 bases, with 12 bases separating them. The CDR3 consists of 14 residues. Germline CDR1 SGHNT, CDR2 YYREEE (reference sequence). Here the CDR3 reads CASSASGAQETQYF. The CDR3 DNA is TGTGCCAGCAGCGCCTCCGGGGCGCAAGAGACCCAGTACTTC. Looking up the rest from reference TRBV5-4 and TRBJ2-5 gives the full variable domain: ETGVTQSPTHLIKTRGQQVTLRCSSQSGHNTVSWYQQALGQGPQFIFQYYREEENGRGNFPPRFSGLQFPNYSSELNVNALELDDSALYLCASSASGAQETQYFGPGTRLLVL.

Details on this clone: Additional DNA sequences in this sample encode the identical CDR3. The V and J genes are TRBV9 and TRBJ1-1, with D maybe TRBD1 (5 bases). There are 13 residues in the CDR3. V dropped 0 bases and J dropped 3 bases, with 6 bases sitting between them. Per germline, CDR1 SGDLS and CDR2 YYNGEE. CDR3 DNA: TGTGCCAGCAGCGTAGTGGGGGACACTGAAGCTTTCTTT. The encoded protein is CASSVVGDTEAFF.

In its sample, this clone was seen once. CDR3 sequence (DNA): TGTGCCAGCAGTTCCCGAGGTTTGATGCGGGGGACAGATACGCAGTATTTT. It yields the protein CASSSRGLMRGTDTQYF. V gene TRBV27 combines with J gene TRBJ2-3; 7 bases are shared with TRBD2. Trimming took 4 bases from V and 3 from J; bases not matched to a gene: 13. The CDR3 spans 17 residues. In germline, CDR1 is MNHEY, CDR2 SMNVEV (reference sequence).

V usage is TRBV9 and J usage is TRBJ2-1; 7 bases map to TRBD2. The V and J ends lost 4 bases and 1 base, in that order; junction bases with no gene match: 5. Per the germline V gene, CDR1 is SGDLS and CDR2 is YYNGEE. This CDR3 spans 15 amino acids. CDR3 sequence (DNA): TGTGCCAGCAGCTTTACTAGCGCGTCCTACAATGAGCAGTTCTTC. Translating gives CASSFTSASYNEQFF.

The CDR3 protein is CASSPQMTENTGELFF. For the CDR3, the DNA is TGTGCCAGCTCACCACAAATGACAGAGAACACCGGGGAGCTGTTTTTT. The rearrangement links TRBV18 to TRBJ2-2; D is possibly TRBD1 (5 bases). The CDR3 runs 16 residues. V was shortened by 1 base and J by 1 base, with 10 bases between the two germline ends. Germline loops: CDR1 KGHSH, CDR2 LQKENI.

This rearrangement joins TRBV28 to TRBJ1-5; D ambiguous. This CDR3 contains 13 residues. Germline V gene sequence: CDR1 MDHEN, CDR2 SYDVKM. Between the trimmed V and J ends, which lost 8 bases and 0 bases, there was a span of 8 bases. In DNA form, the CDR3 reads TGTGCCAGCCGGGGATCTAGCAATCAGCCCCAGCATTTT. Its protein is CASRGSSNQPQHF.

The J gene is TRBJ2-7, the V gene TRBV5-6; D remains ambiguous. Trimming removed 5 bases from V and 6 bases from J, with 9 bases in between. This CDR3 spans 11 amino acids. Looked up from germline, CDR1 is SGHDT and CDR2 is YYEEEE. CDR3 sequence: CASRYDTEQYF. The CDR3 nucleotides read TGTGCCAGCAGATACGACACCGAGCAGTACTTC.

The chain recombines TRBV11-1 with TRBJ2-3, with TRBD2 matching over 9 bases. J gave up 6 bases and V 2 bases, and 3 bases lay outside the gene matches. CDR3 length equals 14 residues. The germline gives CDR1 SGHAT, CDR2 FQDESV (reference sequence). The CDR3 spells CASSLWRGGDTQYF. The CDR3 DNA sequence: TGTGCCAGCAGCTTATGGCGGGGGGGTGATACGCAGTATTTT.

This chain joins TRBV10-2 and TRBJ1-5, with D perhaps TRBD1 (5 bases). CDR3 length equals 16 residues. Per germline, CDR1 WSHSY and CDR2 SAAADI. Trimming cost V 2 bases and J 6 bases, with 17 bases left between them. CDR3 region: CASSESSPGTGQPQHF. Here the CDR3 DNA reads TGCGCCAGCAGTGAGAGCTCCCCCGGGACGGGTCAGCCCCAGCATTTT.

The chain has TRBV6-1 and TRBJ2-5; TRBD2 agrees at 9 bases. Germline CDR1 and CDR2: MNHNS and SASEGT. The V segment lost 5 bases and the J segment 4 bases; nucleotides outside the gene matches: 8. The CDR3 length is 15 residues. CDR3 coding DNA: TGTGCCAGCAGTCCCCGGGTAGCGGGGGCAGAGACCCAGTACTTC. Its translation: CASSPRVAGAETQYF.

This chain connects TRBV2 to TRBJ1-6; 9 bases align to TRBD1. The CDR3 runs 15 residues. Looked up from germline, CDR1 is SNHLY and CDR2 is FYNNEI. The V segment lost 7 bases and the J segment 7 bases; nucleotides outside the gene matches: 8. CDR3 DNA: TGTGCCAGCACCCCAGGTGGGACAGGGAATTCACCCCTCCACTTT. This gives the protein CASTPGGTGNSPLHF.

This clone appeared a few times. The J gene is TRBJ2-2, the V gene TRBV28; D might be TRBD1 (6 bases). The CDR3 spans 16 residues. Germline V gene sequence: CDR1 MDHEN, CDR2 SYDVKM. V was trimmed by 5 bases and J by 1 base, leaving 14 bases between them. The CDR3 region has the DNA TGTGCCAGCAGTCCTTCCTCCAGGGGGAACACCGGGGAGCTGTTTTTT. Its protein product is CASSPSSRGNTGELFF. Combining the CDR3 with reference TRBV28 and TRBJ2-2 gives the whole variable domain DVKVTQSSRYLVKRTGEKVFLECVQDMDHENMFWYRQDPGLGLRLIYFSYDVKMKEKGDIPEGYSVSREKKERFSLILESASTNQTSMYLCASSPSSRGNTGELFFGEGSRLTVL.

The chain couples TRBV19 to TRBJ1-1; TRBD1 agrees at 8 bases. Germline CDR1 reads LNHDA; CDR2 reads SQIVND (reference sequence). CDR3 length equals 15 residues. The junction had 8 bases not matched to a gene; V was cut back by 8 bases and J by 0 bases. This CDR3 is CASLRAGGMNTEAFF. CDR3 nucleotides: TGTGCCAGTCTTAGGGCAGGGGGCATGAACACTGAAGCTTTCTTT.

The rearrangement links TRBV7-6 to TRBJ1-2, with a possible D match to TRBD1 (6 bases). CDR1 is SGHVS and CDR2 is FNYEAQ in the germline V gene. Trimming cost V 4 bases and J 2 bases, with 14 bases left between them. The CDR3 has 15 amino acids. Written as DNA, the CDR3 is TGTGCCAGCAGCTCCTCGGGAGGGGGAAACTATGGCTACACCTTC. Its translation is CASSSSGGGNYGYTF.

This chain joins TRBV13 and TRBJ2-5, with D perhaps matching TRBD1 or TRBD2 (5 bases each). The CDR3 loop spans 14 amino acids. Trimming left V 4 bases short and J 10 bases short, with 19 bases between. In germline, CDR1 is PRHDT, CDR2 FYEKMQ (reference sequence). The CDR3 nucleotides read TGTGCCAGCAGCTCCCGACAGACTTTCGAGGGCCAGTACTTC. This gives the protein CASSSRQTFEGQYF.

This chain joins TRBV6-5 and TRBJ1-5; D unresolved. Trimming cost V 5 bases and J 1 base, with 6 bases left between them. The CDR3 has 13 residues. Germline V lookup: CDR1 MNHEY, CDR2 SVGAGI. As DNA, the CDR3 is TGTGCCAGCAGTCTAGGGAGCAATCAGCCCCAGCATTTT. It codes for CASSLGSNQPQHF.

This sequence joins TRBV28 and TRBJ1-6, with D hard to call. The germline V gene encodes CDR1 MDHEN and CDR2 SYDVKM. The V and J ends lost 5 bases and 10 bases respectively, with 15 bases between them. This CDR3 contains 14 residues. CDR3 sequence reads: CASSLLLRPSPLHF. CDR3 nucleotides: TGTGCCAGCAGTCTTCTCTTAAGGCCCTCACCCCTCCACTTT.

This clone appeared once. This chain joins TRBV30 and TRBJ1-4; D gene ambiguous. The CDR3 loop spans 14 amino acids. Per germline, CDR1 GTSNPN and CDR2 SVGIG (reference sequence). Between the trimmed V and J ends, which lost 0 bases and 7 bases, there was a span of 12 bases. The CDR3 region has the DNA TGTGCCTGGAGTGTCCTGCGCCAAGGTGAAAAACTGTTTTTT. Protein: CAWSVLRQGEKLFF.

The chain is built from TRBV11-3 and TRBJ1-4; 7 bases are a match to TRBD1. Per germline, CDR1 SGHNT and CDR2 YENEEA. Trimming took 0 bases from V and 5 from J; bases not matched to a gene: 15. This CDR3 is 19 amino acids long. For the CDR3, the DNA is TGTGCCAGCAGCTTAGATTATTTGGGACAGTCTTGGCTGAATGAAAAACTGTTTTTT. Translating gives CASSLDYLGQSWLNEKLFF.

The chain recombines TRBV6-9 with TRBJ1-4, with D maybe TRBD1 (5 bases). Germline CDR1 reads MNHGY; CDR2 reads SVAAGI. V lost 4 bases and J lost 7, with 13 bases in between. CDR3 size: 14 residues. The CDR3, as DNA: TGTGCCAGCAGTTTGGCCCAGGGCGGTGAAAAACTGTTTTTT. Translated, it gives CASSLAQGGEKLFF.

J is TRBJ2-3 and V is TRBV4-3, with a possible D match to TRBD1 (6 bases). The V gene lost 0 bases and the J gene lost 4 bases, with 11 bases spanning the gap. Germline CDR1 reads LGHNA; CDR2 reads YSLEER. This CDR3 is built from 15 residues. CDR3 in DNA: TGCGCCAGCAGCCAAGAGGGGGCACTCCCAGATACGCAGTATTTT. It specifies CASSQEGALPDTQYF.

This chain uses TRBV28 with TRBJ2-3, with TRBD2 matching 9 bases. CDR3 length: 17 residues. Trimming at V came to 7 bases and at J to 5 bases, leaving 16 bases not matched to a gene. The germline V gene has CDR1 MDHEN and CDR2 SYDVKM. The CDR3 nucleotides read TGTGCCAGCAAACCCCAGGGCAAGCGGGGGGTGCAAGATACGCAGTATTTT. Its translation is CASKPQGKRGVQDTQYF.

This chain connects TRBV5-1 to TRBJ2-2, with D perhaps assigned TRBD1 or TRBD2 (6 bases each). Germline V gives CDR1 SGHRS, CDR2 YFSETQ. V lost 0 bases and J lost 3, with 9 bases in between. CDR3 length: 15 amino acids. The CDR3 sequence is CASSLEGGYTGELFF. In nucleotides, the CDR3 is TGCGCCAGCAGCTTGGAGGGGGGATACACCGGGGAGCTGTTTTTT.